These 12 T cell receptor beta chains came from one sample sequenced in a study of T cell responses to AZD1222 COVID-19 vaccine. Data came from immunoSEQ multiplex PCR; TCRdb stores just in-frame clones and leaves some out. Seen here are fewer than 130,000 clones, around 90% observed once, and the top ten hold 2% to 2.5%. The sample in question was peripheral blood, obtained 28 days after the second AZD1222 dose. The receptors were sampled from an adult who received the AZD1222 COVID-19 vaccine.

This clone appeared a single time. In nucleotides, the CDR3 is TGTGCCAGCAGCCCCCATGTGGGACAGGGGTCGGAGACCCAGTACTTC. Protein sequence: CASSPHVGQGSETQYF. This rearrangement joins TRBV9 to TRBJ2-5; TRBD1 matches 10 bases. CDR3 length equals 16 residues. The germline V gene has CDR1 SGDLS and CDR2 YYNGEE. Germline trimming cut 4 bases from V and 5 bases from J; bases unmatched to any gene: 11.

The chain uses TRBV29-1 and TRBJ1-2, with D uncertain. The CDR3 length is 15 residues. Germline CDR1 SQVTM, CDR2 ANQGSEA. Between the trimmed V and J ends, which lost 0 bases and 1 base, there was a span of 12 bases. The CDR3 bases are TGCAGCGTTGAAGATCCGTTTCGGGGTAACTATGGCTACACCTTC. Amino acids: CSVEDPFRGNYGYTF.

A single count supports this clone. This chain joins TRBV6-4 and TRBJ2-1; the match to TRBD2 covers 7 bases. CDR3 size: 13 residues. CDR1 and CDR2 (germline): MRHNA, SNTAGT. The V and J ends lost 5 bases and 5 bases, in that order; junction bases with no gene match: 3. DNA for the CDR3: TGTGCCAGCAGTATCAGCGGGAACAATGAGCAGTTCTTC. Translation: CASSISGNNEQFF.

The gene calls are TRBV5-1 and TRBJ2-7; tentative D call: TRBD1 (6 bases). Trimming cost V 2 bases and J 6 bases, with 15 bases left between them. The germline V gene encodes CDR1 SGHRS and CDR2 YFSETQ. The CDR3 runs 14 residues. This chain's CDR3 is CASSFLGGPSEQYF. The CDR3 region has the DNA TGCGCCAGCAGCTTCCTTGGGGGCCCCTCCGAGCAGTACTTC.

The chain employs TRBV28 and TRBJ2-3; D is unclear. The CDR3 contains 11 residues. Germline V gene lookup returns CDR1 MDHEN and CDR2 SYDVKM. The V end lost 4 bases, the J end lost 6 bases, and 5 bases lay between the germline ends. In nucleotides, the CDR3 is TGTGCCAGCAGTTCCCGTGATACGCAGTATTTT. This encodes CASSSRDTQYF.

The rearrangement uses TRBV7-9 and TRBJ2-7; possibly TRBD1 for D (5 bases). CDR1 SEHNR and CDR2 FQNEAQ come from the germline V gene (reference sequence). The V end lost 3 bases, the J end lost 4 bases, and 10 bases lay between the germline ends. The CDR3 has 13 amino acids. Here the CDR3 reads CASSLDTTYEQYF. For the CDR3, the DNA is TGTGCCAGCAGCTTGGACACGACGTACGAGCAGTACTTC.

V gene TRBV6-4 combines with J gene TRBJ2-3; 9 nucleotides match TRBD2. CDR1 MRHNA and CDR2 SNTAGT come from the germline V gene. Trimming took 4 bases from V and 0 from J; bases not matched to a gene: 2. This CDR3 contains 15 residues. In DNA, the CDR3 is TGTGCCAGCAGTGCTACTAGCGGGAGCACAGATACGCAGTATTTT. Translation: CASSATSGSTDTQYF.

This sequence joins TRBV16 and TRBJ2-7; D unresolved. The germline V gene encodes CDR1 KGHSY and CDR2 FQNENV. V lost 4 bases and J lost 6, with 16 bases in between. CDR3 size: 14 residues. The CDR3 coding sequence is TGTGCCAGCAGCCCTCGTCTAGATTCTACCGAGCAGTACTTC. This codes for CASSPRLDSTEQYF. Combining the CDR3 with reference TRBV16 and TRBJ2-7 gives the whole variable domain GEEVAQTPKHLVRGEGQKAKLYCAPIKGHSYVFWYQQVLKNEFKFLISFQNENVFDETGMPKERFSAKCLPNSPCSLEIQATKLEDSAVYFCASSPRLDSTEQYFGPGTRLTVT.

The chain carries TRBV28 and TRBJ1-2; a weak D match, TRBD1 (6 bases). The CDR3 has 13 residues. With 3 bases removed from V and 6 bases from J, the gap between germline ends came to 11 bases. Germline V CDR1 and CDR2: MDHEN, SYDVKM. CDR3 sequence reads: CASSFSGEDGYTF. CDR3 coding DNA: TGTGCCAGCAGTTTCTCAGGGGAAGATGGCTACACCTTC.

The chain is built from TRBV9 and TRBJ2-7, with a weak D call TRBD1 (6 bases). Germline CDR1 and CDR2: SGDLS and YYNGEE. Trimming left V 0 bases short and J 5 bases short, with 15 bases between. The CDR3 loop spans 15 amino acids. CDR3 sequence reads: CASSVGGTSVHEQYF. The DNA of the CDR3 is TGTGCCAGCAGCGTAGGAGGGACAAGCGTCCACGAGCAGTACTTC.

V and J are TRBV7-6 and TRBJ2-2, with TRBD2 identical over 9 bases. The CDR3 contains 20 residues. J lost 2 bases, V lost 5 bases, and 18 bases had no gene match. The germline V gene has CDR1 SGHVS and CDR2 FNYEAQ. The CDR3 DNA sequence: TGTGCCAGCAGCAAATACAGGGTGTCAGCTAGCGGGGTCAACACCGGGGAGCTGTTTTTT. Protein product: CASSKYRVSASGVNTGELFF.

The chain uses TRBV5-1 and TRBJ2-4; D gene ambiguous. Germline V gene lookup returns CDR1 SGHRS and CDR2 YFSETQ. The CDR3 sequence is 19 residues long. The ends were cut back, 0 bases at V and 0 bases at J, with 19 bases in the middle. As DNA, the CDR3 is TGCGCCAGCAGCTTGGTAAGCTCCGGGTCGGTTTTAGCCAAAAACATTCAGTACTTC. Its translation: CASSLVSSGSVLAKNIQYF.